This T cell receptor (beta chain) was obtained from a study of blood T cell repertoires in COVID-19. As for the study in general: There were acute and convalescent COVID-19 samples, and they came from the United States, Italy and Spain. Sources were T cells, B-cell-depleted T cells, or PBMCs; the material itself was cDNA or gDNA.

Concerning this clone: At the DNA level, this CDR3 is encoded by other sequences in the same sample as well.

Authors' methods: Reference gene primer amplification in the assay estimated nucleated cell counts. The table came from immunoSEQ multiplex PCR; TCRdb's copy has only in-frame clones and leaves some out. V and J calls and clone size are copied from that table; D and trimming were computed from the DNA. The sample holds more than 150,000 clones; roughly 80% are singletons and the top ten take under 5.5%. Trimming took off 2 bases at V and 5 bases at J, with 6 bases between the two ends. From germline, CDR1 is MDHEN and CDR2 SYDVKM. CDR3 size: 12 residues. The source of this sequence is a woman in her thirties with acute or convalescent COVID-19. Material for sequencing was peripheral blood. This rearrangement joins TRBV28 to TRBJ1-1; the D is unclear. The CDR3 DNA follows: TGTGCCAGCAGTTTAACGAGGACTGAAGCTTTCTTT. This encodes CASSLTRTEAFF.